This TCR beta chain emerged from a study of blood T cells in healthy people across ages. Using a J-beta primer mix together with a sample-barcoded 5' primer, a second PCR was run for roughly 6 to 11 cycles. TCRdb used MiXCR to reprocess the 5' RACE reads, holding one entry per CDR3 protein. Among fewer than 650,000 distinct CDR3 sequences listed, roughly a quarter were seen once. These same records also appear under a second study, on T cells of mothers and their children.

The receptor was derived from a boy aged 2 to 10 in good health. Sequencing was performed on blood.

CDR3 nucleotides: TGCGCCAGCAGCTTGGCACTGGGAGCCAACTATGGCTACACCTTC. Its translation: CASSLALGANYGYTF. The V call is TRBV5-1, the J call TRBJ1-2; no clear D. CDR1 and CDR2 (germline): SGHRS, YFSETQ. This CDR3 spans 15 amino acids. Trimming took 0 bases from V and 2 from J, leaving 11 bases between them.